This TCR beta chain was identified in a study of blood T cell repertoires in COVID-19. Study details: The United States, Italy and Spain provided the acute and convalescent COVID-19 samples.

In the study's own analysis: Reference gene primer amplification gave estimated nucleated cell counts. Clones were read by immunoSEQ multiplex PCR, and TCRdb kept only the in-frame ones, dropping some. V and J calls and clone size are as listed in that table; D and trimming were resolved from the DNA. The sample yields around 11,000 clones, roughly 88% seen once. Material: peripheral blood. The sequence was collected from a human donor in a cohort sampled during active COVID-19.

The CDR3, as DNA: TGCAGCGGGACAGGGAACACTGAAGCTTTCTTT. Protein product: CSGTGNTEAFF. The chain combines TRBV29-1 with TRBJ1-1, with TRBD1 matching 7 bases. Germline CDR1 and CDR2: SQVTM and ANQGSEA. This CDR3 has 11 residues. The junction had 0 bases not matched to a gene; V was cut back by 7 bases and J by 1 base. Full variable domain (remainder filled in from reference TRBV29-1 and TRBJ1-1): SAVISQKPSRDICQRGTSLTIQCQVDSQVTMMFWYRQQPGQSLTLIATANQGSEATYESGFVIDKFPISRPNLTFSTLTVSNMSPEDSSIYLCSGTGNTEAFFGQGTRLTVV.